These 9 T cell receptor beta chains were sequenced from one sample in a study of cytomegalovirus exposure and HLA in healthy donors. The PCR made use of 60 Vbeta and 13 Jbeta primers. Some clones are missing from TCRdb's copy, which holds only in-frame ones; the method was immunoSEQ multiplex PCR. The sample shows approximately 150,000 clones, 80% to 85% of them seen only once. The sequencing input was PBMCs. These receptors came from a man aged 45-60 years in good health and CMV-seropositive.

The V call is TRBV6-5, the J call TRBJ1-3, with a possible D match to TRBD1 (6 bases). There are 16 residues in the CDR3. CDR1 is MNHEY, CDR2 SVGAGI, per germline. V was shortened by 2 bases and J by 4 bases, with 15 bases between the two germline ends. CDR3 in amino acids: CASSYASGGLGNTIYF. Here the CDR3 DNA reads TGTGCCAGCAGTTACGCCTCGGGGGGCTTGGGAAACACCATATATTTT.

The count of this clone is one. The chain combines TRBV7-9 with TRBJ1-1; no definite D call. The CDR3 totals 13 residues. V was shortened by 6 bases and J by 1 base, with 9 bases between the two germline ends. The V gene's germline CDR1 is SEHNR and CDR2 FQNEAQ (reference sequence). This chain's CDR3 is CASSMGRNTEAFF. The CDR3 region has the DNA TGTGCCAGCAGTATGGGCAGGAACACTGAAGCTTTCTTT. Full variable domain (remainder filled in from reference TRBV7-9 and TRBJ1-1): DTGVSQNPRHKITKRGQNVTFRCDPISEHNRLYWYRQTLGQGPEFLTYFQNEAQLEKSRLLSDRFSAERPKGSFSTLEIQRTEQGDSAMYLCASSMGRNTEAFFGQGTRLTVV.

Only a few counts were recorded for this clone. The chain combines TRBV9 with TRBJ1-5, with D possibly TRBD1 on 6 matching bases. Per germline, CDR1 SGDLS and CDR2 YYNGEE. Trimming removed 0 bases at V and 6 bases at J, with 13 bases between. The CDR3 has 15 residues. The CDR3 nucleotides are TGTGCCAGCAGCGTAGAGGGGGTGGTGGGTCAGCCCCAGCATTTT. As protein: CASSVEGVVGQPQHF.

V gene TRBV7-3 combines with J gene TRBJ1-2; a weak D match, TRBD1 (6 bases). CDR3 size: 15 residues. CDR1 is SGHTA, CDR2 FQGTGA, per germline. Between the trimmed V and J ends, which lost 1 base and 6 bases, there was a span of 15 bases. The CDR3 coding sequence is TGTGCCAGCAGCTTAATTCCGGGGGGCCCGGATGGCTACACCTTC. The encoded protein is CASSLIPGGPDGYTF.

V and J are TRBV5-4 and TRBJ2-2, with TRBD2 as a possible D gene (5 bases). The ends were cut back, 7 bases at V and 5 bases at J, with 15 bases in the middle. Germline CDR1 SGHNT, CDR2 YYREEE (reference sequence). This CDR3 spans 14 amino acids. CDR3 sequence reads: CASSPAEGTGELFF. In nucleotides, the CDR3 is TGTGCCAGCTCCCCGGCTGAGGGAACCGGGGAGCTGTTTTTT.

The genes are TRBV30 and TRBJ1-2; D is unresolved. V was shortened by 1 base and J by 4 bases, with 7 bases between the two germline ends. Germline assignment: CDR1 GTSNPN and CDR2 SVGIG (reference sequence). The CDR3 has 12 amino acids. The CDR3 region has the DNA TGTGCCTGGAGTGAAGGAGTCTATGGCTACACCTTC. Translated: CAWSEGVYGYTF.

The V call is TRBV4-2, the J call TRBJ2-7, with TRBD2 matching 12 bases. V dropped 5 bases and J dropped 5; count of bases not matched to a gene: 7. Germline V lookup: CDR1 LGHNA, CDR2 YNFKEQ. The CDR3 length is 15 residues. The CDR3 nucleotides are TGTGCCAGCAGCGACCTAGCGGGGGGGCGGGACGAGCAGTACTTC. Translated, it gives CASSDLAGGRDEQYF.

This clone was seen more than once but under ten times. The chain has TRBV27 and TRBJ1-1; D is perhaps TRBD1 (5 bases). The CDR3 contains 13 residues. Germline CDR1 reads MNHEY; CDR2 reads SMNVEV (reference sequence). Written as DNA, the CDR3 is TGTGCTACAGCCCGGGGGAGGGCCACTGAAGCTTTCTTT. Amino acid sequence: CATARGRATEAFF.

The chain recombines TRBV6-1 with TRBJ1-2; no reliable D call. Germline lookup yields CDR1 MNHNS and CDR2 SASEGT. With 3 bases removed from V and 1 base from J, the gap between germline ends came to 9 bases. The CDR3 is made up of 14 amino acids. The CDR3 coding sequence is TGTGCCAGCAGTGACAGGAATCATAACTATGGCTACACCTTC. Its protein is CASSDRNHNYGYTF.